This T cell receptor beta chain derives from a study of blood T cell repertoires in COVID-19. Study as a whole: COVID-19 samples from acute and convalescent phases originated in the United States, Italy and Spain. PBMCs, B-cell-depleted T cells, or T cells provided the cDNA or gDNA that made up the material.

TCRdb keeps only in-frame clones here, not all; method: immunoSEQ multiplex PCR. The sample holds 45,000 to 55,000 clones, roughly 89% seen once. Trimming at V came to 2 bases and at J to 8 bases, leaving 7 bases not matched to a gene. The CDR3 runs to 14 residues. Germline V gene data show CDR1 as GTSNPN and CDR2 as SVGIG (reference sequence). The sample consisted of peripheral blood. The receptor comes from a man aged 80 or over with acute or convalescent COVID-19. The chain has TRBV30 and TRBJ1-5; TRBD1 matches at 9 bases. The CDR3 DNA reads TGTGCCTGGAGTAGGGGACAGGGAATAGAGCCCCAGCATTTT. Its protein product is CAWSRGQGIEPQHF.